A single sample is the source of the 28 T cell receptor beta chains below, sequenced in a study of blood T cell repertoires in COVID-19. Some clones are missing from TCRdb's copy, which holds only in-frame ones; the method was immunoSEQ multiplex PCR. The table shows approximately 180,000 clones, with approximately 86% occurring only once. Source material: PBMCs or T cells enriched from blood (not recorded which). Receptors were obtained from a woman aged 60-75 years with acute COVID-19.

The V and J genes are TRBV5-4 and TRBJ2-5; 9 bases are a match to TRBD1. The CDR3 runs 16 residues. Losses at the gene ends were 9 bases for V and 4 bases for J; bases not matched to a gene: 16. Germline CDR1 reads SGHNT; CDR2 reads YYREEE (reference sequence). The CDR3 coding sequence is TGTGCCACCCAGAGCGCCGGGACAGGGATTCGAGAGACCCAGTACTTC. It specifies CATQSAGTGIRETQYF.

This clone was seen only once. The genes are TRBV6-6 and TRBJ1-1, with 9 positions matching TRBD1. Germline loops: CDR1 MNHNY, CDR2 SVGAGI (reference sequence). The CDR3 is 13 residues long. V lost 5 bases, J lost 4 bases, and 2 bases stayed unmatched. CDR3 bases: TGTGCCAGCAGTCAGGGACAGGGCACTGAAGCTTTCTTT. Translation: CASSQGQGTEAFF.

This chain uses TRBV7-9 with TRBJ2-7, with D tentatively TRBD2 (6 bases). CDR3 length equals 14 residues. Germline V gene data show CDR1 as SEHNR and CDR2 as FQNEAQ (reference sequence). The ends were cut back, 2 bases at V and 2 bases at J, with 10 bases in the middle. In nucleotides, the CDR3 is TGTGCCAGCAGCTTAAGCGGGCCACCCTACGAGCAGTACTTC. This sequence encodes CASSLSGPPYEQYF.

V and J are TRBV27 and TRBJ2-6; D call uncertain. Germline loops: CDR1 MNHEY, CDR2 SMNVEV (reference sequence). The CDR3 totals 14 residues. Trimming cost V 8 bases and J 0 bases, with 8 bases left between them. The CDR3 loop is CASGTFSGANVLTF. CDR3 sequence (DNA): TGTGCCAGCGGCACATTCTCTGGGGCCAACGTCCTGACTTTC.

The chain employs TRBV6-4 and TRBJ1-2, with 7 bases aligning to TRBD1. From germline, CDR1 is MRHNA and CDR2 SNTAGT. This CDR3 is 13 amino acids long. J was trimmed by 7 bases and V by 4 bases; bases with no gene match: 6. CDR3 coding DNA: TGTGCCAGCAGTGGCAGGGGGGCCTCTGGCTACACCTTC. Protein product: CASSGRGASGYTF.

In DNA form, the CDR3 reads TGTGCCAGCAGCCGTAGGGGTCCAGGGGGGAGACTGTACCAAGAGACCCAGTACTTC. This sequence encodes CASSRRGPGGRLYQETQYF. The chain is built from TRBV7-2 and TRBJ2-5, with a weak D call TRBD1 (7 bases). Between the trimmed V and J ends, which lost 5 bases and 0 bases, there was a span of 25 bases. CDR1 and CDR2 (germline): SGHTA, FQGNSA. This CDR3 has 19 residues.

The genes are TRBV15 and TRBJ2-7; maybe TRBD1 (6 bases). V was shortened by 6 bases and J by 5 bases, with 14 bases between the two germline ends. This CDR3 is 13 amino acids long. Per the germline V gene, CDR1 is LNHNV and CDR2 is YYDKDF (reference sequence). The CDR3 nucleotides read TGTGCCACCAGGAGGACAGCGGACAACGAGCAGTACGTC. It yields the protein CATRRTADNEQYV.

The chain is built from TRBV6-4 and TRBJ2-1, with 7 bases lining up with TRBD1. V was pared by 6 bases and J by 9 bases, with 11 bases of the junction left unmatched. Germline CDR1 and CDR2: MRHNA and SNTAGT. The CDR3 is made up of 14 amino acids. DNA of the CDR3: TGTGCCAGCAGCATTGACAGGGAGAGGACTGAGCAGTTCTTC. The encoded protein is CASSIDRERTEQFF.

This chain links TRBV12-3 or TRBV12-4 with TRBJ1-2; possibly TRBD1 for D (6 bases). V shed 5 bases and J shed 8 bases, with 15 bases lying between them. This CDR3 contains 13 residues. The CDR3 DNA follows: TGTGCCAGCAGTCCCATGGGGGCCAGAGGCTACACCTTC. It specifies CASSPMGARGYTF.

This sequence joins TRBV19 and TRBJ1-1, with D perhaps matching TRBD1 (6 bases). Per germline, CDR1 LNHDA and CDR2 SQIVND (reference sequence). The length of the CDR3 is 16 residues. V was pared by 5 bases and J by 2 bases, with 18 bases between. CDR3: CASSARTGLGNTEAFF. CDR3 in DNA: TGTGCCAGTAGTGCGAGAACAGGGCTTGGTAACACTGAAGCTTTCTTT.

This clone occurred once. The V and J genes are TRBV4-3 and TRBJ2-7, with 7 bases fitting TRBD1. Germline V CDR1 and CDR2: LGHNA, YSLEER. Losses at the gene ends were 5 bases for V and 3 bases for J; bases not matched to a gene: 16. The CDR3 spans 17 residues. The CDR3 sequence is CASSVRSTGQFNYEQYF. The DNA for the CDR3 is TGCGCCAGCAGCGTCAGGTCGACGGGACAGTTCAACTACGAGCAGTACTTC.

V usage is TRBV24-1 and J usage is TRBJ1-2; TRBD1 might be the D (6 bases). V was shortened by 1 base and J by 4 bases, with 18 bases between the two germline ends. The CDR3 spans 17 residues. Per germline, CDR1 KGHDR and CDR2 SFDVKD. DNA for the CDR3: TGTGCCACCAGTGATTTTGCGGCCGGACAGTACCCCTATGGCTACACCTTC. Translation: CATSDFAAGQYPYGYTF.

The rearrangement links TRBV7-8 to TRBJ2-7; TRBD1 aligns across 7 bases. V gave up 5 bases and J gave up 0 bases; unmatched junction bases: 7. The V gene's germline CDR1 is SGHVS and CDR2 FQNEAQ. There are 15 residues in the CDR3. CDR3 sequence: CASSIGTVPSYEQYF. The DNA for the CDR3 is TGTGCCAGCAGCATAGGGACAGTCCCCTCCTACGAGCAGTACTTC.

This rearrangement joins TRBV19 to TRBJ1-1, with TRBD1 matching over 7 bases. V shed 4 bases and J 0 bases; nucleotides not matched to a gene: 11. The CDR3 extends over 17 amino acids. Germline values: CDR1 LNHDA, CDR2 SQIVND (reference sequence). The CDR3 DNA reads TGTGCCAGTAGTACGCCGGGAGGGGGCTTTATGAACACTGAAGCTTTCTTT. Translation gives CASSTPGGGFMNTEAFF. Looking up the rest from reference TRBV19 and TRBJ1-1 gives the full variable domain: DGGITQSPKYLFRKEGQNVTLSCEQNLNHDAMYWYRQDPGQGLRLIYYSQIVNDFQKGDIAEGYSVSREKKESFPLTVTSAQKNPTAFYLCASSTPGGGFMNTEAFFGQGTRLTVV.

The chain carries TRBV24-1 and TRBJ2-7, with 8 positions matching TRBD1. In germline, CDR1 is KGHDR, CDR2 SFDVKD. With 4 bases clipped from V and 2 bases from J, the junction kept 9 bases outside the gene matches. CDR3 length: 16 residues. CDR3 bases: TGTGCCACCAGTGACCCCGGGACAGGATTTCCCTACGAGCAGTACTTC. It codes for CATSDPGTGFPYEQYF.

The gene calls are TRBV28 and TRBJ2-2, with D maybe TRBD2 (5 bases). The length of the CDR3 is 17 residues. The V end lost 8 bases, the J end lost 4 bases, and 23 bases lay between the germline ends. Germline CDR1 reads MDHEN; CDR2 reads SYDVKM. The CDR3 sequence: CASSLFSGVSGTGELFF. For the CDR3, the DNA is TGTGCCAGCTCACTCTTTTCCGGGGTTTCGGGCACCGGGGAGCTGTTTTTT.

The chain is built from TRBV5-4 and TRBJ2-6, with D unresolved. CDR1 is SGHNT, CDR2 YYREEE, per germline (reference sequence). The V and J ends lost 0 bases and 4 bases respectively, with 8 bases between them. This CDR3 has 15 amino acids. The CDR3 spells CASSLAEAGANVLTF. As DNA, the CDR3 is TGTGCCAGCAGCTTGGCCGAGGCCGGGGCCAACGTCCTGACTTTC.

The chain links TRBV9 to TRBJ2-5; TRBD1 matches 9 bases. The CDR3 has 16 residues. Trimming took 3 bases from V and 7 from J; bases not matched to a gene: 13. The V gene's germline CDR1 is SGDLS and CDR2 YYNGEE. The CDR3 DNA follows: TGTGCCAGCAGCGCCAGAGCGGACAGGGGCGGTCTGACCCAGTACTTC. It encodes CASSARADRGGLTQYF.

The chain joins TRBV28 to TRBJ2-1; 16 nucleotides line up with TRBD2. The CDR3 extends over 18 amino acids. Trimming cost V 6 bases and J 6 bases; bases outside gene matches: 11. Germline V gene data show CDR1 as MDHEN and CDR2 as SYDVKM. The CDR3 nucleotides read TGTGCCAGCAGGTTGGGACTAGCGGGGGGGGCCGGGCGCAATGAGCAGTTCTTC. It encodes CASRLGLAGGAGRNEQFF.

CDR3 in amino acids: CASSPSGRPEDEQFF. The CDR3 DNA sequence: TGTGCCAGCAGCCCTAGCGGGAGACCGGAGGATGAGCAGTTCTTC. The chain has TRBV7-9 and TRBJ2-1, with 10 bases lining up with TRBD2. CDR3 length equals 15 residues. Germline V gives CDR1 SEHNR, CDR2 FQNEAQ (reference sequence). Trimming cost V 5 bases and J 8 bases; bases outside gene matches: 9.

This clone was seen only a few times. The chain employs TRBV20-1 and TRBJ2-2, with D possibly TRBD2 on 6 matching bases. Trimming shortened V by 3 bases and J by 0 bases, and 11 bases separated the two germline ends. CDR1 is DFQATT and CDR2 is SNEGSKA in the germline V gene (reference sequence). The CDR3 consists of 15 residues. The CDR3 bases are TGCAGTGCTAGTGCCGGGGGACCGAACACCGGGGAGCTGTTTTTT. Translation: CSASAGGPNTGELFF.

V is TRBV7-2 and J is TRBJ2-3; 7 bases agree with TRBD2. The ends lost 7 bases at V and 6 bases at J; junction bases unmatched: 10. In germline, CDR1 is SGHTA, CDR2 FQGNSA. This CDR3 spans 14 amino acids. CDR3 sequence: CASTPLGGVDTQYF. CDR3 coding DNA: TGTGCCAGCACCCCATTGGGGGGGGTGGATACGCAGTATTTT.

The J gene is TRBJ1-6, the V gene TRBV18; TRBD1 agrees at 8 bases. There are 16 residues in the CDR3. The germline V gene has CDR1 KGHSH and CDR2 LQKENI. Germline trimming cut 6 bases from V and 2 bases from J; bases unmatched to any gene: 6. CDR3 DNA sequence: TGTGCCAGCTCTCTTCAGGGGGCCGCCTATAATTCACCCCTCCACTTT. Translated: CASSLQGAAYNSPLHF.

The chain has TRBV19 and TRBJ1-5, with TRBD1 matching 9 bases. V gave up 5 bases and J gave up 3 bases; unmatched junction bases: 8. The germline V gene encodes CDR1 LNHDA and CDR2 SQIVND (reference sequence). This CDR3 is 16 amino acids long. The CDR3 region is CASSSAGQGANQPQHF. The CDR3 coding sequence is TGTGCCAGTAGTTCGGCGGGACAGGGCGCCAATCAGCCCCAGCATTTT.

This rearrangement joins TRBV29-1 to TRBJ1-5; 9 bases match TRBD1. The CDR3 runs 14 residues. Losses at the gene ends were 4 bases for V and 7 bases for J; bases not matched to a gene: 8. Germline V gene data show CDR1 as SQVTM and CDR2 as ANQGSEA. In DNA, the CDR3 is TGCAGCGTTGGGACAGGGGCGTCCGGGCAGCCCCAGCATTTT. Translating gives CSVGTGASGQPQHF.

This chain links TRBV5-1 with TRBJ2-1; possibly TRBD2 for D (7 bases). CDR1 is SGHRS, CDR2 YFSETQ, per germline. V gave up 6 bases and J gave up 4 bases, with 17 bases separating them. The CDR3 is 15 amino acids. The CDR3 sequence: CASTTGGGRYNEQFF. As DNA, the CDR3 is TGCGCCAGCACCACTGGGGGGGGCCGATACAATGAGCAGTTCTTC.

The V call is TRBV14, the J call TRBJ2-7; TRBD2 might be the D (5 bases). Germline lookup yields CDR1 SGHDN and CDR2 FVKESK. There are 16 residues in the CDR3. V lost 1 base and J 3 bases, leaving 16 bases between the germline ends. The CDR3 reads CASSQVGSSRFYEQYF. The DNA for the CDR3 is TGTGCCAGCAGCCAAGTTGGATCTAGCCGATTCTACGAGCAGTACTTC.

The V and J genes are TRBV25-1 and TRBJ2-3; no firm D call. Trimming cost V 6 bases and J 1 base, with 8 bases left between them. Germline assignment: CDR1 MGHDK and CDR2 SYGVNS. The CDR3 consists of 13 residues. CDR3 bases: TGTGCCAGCAGACTTTCGGGCACAGATACGCAGTATTTT. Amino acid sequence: CASRLSGTDTQYF.